This TCR beta chain was documented in a study of blood T cells in healthy people across ages. Findings and caveats of the study: In the absence of known donor CMV status, changes in expanded clonotypes were possibly confounded.

Concerning this clonotype itself: Its target is unknown.

A second about 7 to 12 cycle PCR used barcoded and J-beta primers. TCRdb re-derived calls from the 5' RACE reads in MiXCR, one entry per CDR3 protein. The table lists some 890,000 distinct CDR3 sequences, about 27% of them singletons. Germline V CDR1 and CDR2: DFQATT, SNEGSKA (reference sequence). V lost 7 bases and J lost 8, with 15 bases in between. The CDR3 contains 12 residues. The sample also formed part of further work on T cells of mothers and their children.

Sequenced: blood. This TCR was sampled from a woman aged 35 to 49 in good health. The rearrangement links TRBV20-1 to TRBJ2-1; a possible D gene is TRBD2 (5 bases). The CDR3 here is CSVGALAYEQFF. The CDR3 DNA sequence: TGCAGTGTGGGTGCTCTAGCATATGAGCAGTTCTTC.